This TCR beta chain was sequenced for a study of Ad26.COV2.S vaccination and SARS-CoV-2 variants. Across the study: Donor allocation was to the COV1001 Ad26.COV2.S trial arm.

As to treatment: about 20 received Ad26.COV2.S at low or high dose, single or two shots; five or six received placebo; per-sample allocation not given. Sampling was done on day 63 after the first vaccine or placebo injection. Produced via immunoSEQ multiplex PCR; TCRdb's table is partial and in-frame only. The sample lists 350,000 to 500,000 clones, about 92% occurring once. This CDR3 is built from 13 residues. With 2 bases removed from V and 5 bases from J, the gap between germline ends came to 9 bases. Germline V lookup: CDR1 MGHDK, CDR2 SYGVNS. The chain is built from TRBV25-1 and TRBJ2-5; D might be TRBD2 (6 bases). The sequence came from a person aged 18-65 years who received the Ad26.COV2.S COVID-19 vaccine or a placebo. Material: peripheral blood, obtained in a trial of Ad26.COV2.S vaccine versus placebo. Here the CDR3 reads CASSEIRGETQYF. CDR3 nucleotides: TGTGCCAGCAGTGAAATCCGGGGGGAGACCCAGTACTTC.